This is a list of T cell receptor beta chains from one sample in a study of blood T cell repertoires in COVID-19. The protocol was immunoSEQ multiplex PCR, while the TCRdb copy is restricted to in-frame clones and leaves out a portion. The sample gives over 200,000 clones, 65% to 85% of which show up once; around 26% is in the top ten. Source material: peripheral blood. These receptors came from a man in his forties with acute or convalescent COVID-19. Each CDR3 is given with its conserved first and last residue. D genes are given only for firm matches. A row's size may be missing; if present it is once, few, many or a size class.

CDR3: CASSRDRDRLYEQYF; DNA: TGTGCCAGCAGCCGAGACCGGGACAGGCTCTACGAGCAGTACTTC; size: -; V: TRBV27; D: TRBD1; J: TRBJ2-7
CDR3: CASGLDPGLAAQNTGELFF; DNA: TGTGCTAGTGGTTTGGATCCGGGACTAGCGGCCCAGAACACCGGGGAGCTGTTTTTT; size: -; V: TRBV12-5; D: TRBD2; J: TRBJ2-2
CDR3: CATSDPRTSGNINEQFF; DNA: TGTGCCACCAGTGACCCGCGGACTAGCGGGAATATTAATGAGCAGTTCTTC; size: -; V: TRBV24-1; D: TRBD2; J: TRBJ2-1
CDR3: CASSPTTSGRGSEQFF; DNA: TGTGCCAGCAGTCCCACGACTAGCGGGAGAGGTAGTGAGCAGTTCTTC; size: -; V: TRBV7-7; D: TRBD2; J: TRBJ2-1
CDR3: CASSIDLGEQYF; DNA: TGTGCCAGTAGTATAGACCTCGGCGAGCAGTACTTC; size: -; V: TRBV19; D: -; J: TRBJ2-7
CDR3: CASSLGVSKPDTEAFF; DNA: TGTGCCAGCAGCCTAGGCGTTTCCAAACCTGACACTGAAGCTTTCTTT; size: -; V: TRBV7-9; D: -; J: TRBJ1-1
CDR3: CATRNGGSGNTIYF; DNA: TGTGCCACCAGAAACGGAGGCTCTGGAAACACCATATATTTT; size: -; V: TRBV19; D: -; J: TRBJ1-3
CDR3: CASSLKINRPEAFF; DNA: TGTGCCAGCAGTTTAAAAATTAACAGGCCTGAAGCTTTCTTT; size: -; V: TRBV28; D: -; J: TRBJ1-1
CDR3: CASSSDPRTIDEQYF; DNA: TGTGCCAGCAGCTCCGATCCAAGGACTATCGACGAGCAGTACTTC; size: -; V: TRBV7-2; D: -; J: TRBJ2-7
CDR3: CASSQGLQGAYEQYF; DNA: TGCGCCAGCAGCCAAGGACTCCAAGGCGCCTACGAGCAGTACTTC; size: -; V: TRBV4-1; D: -; J: TRBJ2-7
CDR3: CASSASGNTIYF; DNA: TGTGCCAGCAGCGCTTCTGGAAACACCATATATTTT; size: -; V: TRBV9; D: -; J: TRBJ1-3
CDR3: CASSQDPGLNTEAFF; DNA: TGTGCCAGCAGCCAAGATCCAGGGTTGAACACTGAAGCTTTCTTT; size: once; V: TRBV3-1/TRBV3-2; D: -; J: TRBJ1-1
CDR3: CASSESRLASGANVLTF; DNA: TGCGCCAGCAGTGAGTCAAGACTAGCTTCTGGGGCCAACGTCCTGACTTTC; size: -; V: TRBV10-1; D: TRBD2; J: TRBJ2-6
CDR3: CASSISGSSAGELFF; DNA: TGTGCCAGCTCAATCAGCGGGAGTTCGGCCGGGGAGCTGTTTTTT; size: -; V: TRBV18; D: TRBD2; J: TRBJ2-2
CDR3: CASNQDRGDQPQHF; DNA: TGTGCCAGCAACCAAGACAGGGGGGATCAGCCCCAGCATTTT; size: -; V: TRBV2; D: TRBD1; J: TRBJ1-5
CDR3: CASSHNSGNYGYTF; DNA: TGTGCCAGCAGCCACAACTCAGGGAACTATGGCTACACCTTC; size: -; V: TRBV7-2; D: -; J: TRBJ1-2
CDR3: CASSYSSAYEHQPQHF; DNA: TGTGCCAGCAGTTACTCTTCTGCTTATGAGCATCAGCCCCAGCATTTT; size: -; V: TRBV6-5; D: -; J: TRBJ1-5
CDR3: CASSLAQGRSTEAFF; DNA: TGTGCCAGCAGCTTAGCTCAGGGGCGGTCGACTGAAGCTTTCTTT; size: -; V: TRBV7-8; D: -; J: TRBJ1-1
CDR3: CASSQGGGNQPQHF; DNA: TGTGCCAGCAGCCAAGGCGGAGGCAATCAGCCCCAGCATTTT; size: -; V: TRBV3-1/TRBV3-2; D: -; J: TRBJ1-5
CDR3: CASSLSYPGGGEQYF; DNA: TGTGCCAGCAGCTTATCCTATCCGGGGGGTGGCGAGCAGTACTTC; size: few; V: TRBV7-9; D: TRBD2; J: TRBJ2-7
CDR3: CASSMTSGTYEQYF; DNA: TGTGCCAGTAGTATGACTAGCGGTACCTACGAGCAGTACTTC; size: -; V: TRBV19; D: TRBD2; J: TRBJ2-7
CDR3: CASSLVWSQGNAYEQYF; DNA: TGTGCCAGCAGCTTAGTTTGGAGTCAGGGGAATGCCTACGAGCAGTACTTC; size: -; V: TRBV7-2; D: -; J: TRBJ2-7
CDR3: CASSSRDREYNEQFF; DNA: TGTGCCAGCAGTTCTCGGGACAGGGAATATAATGAGCAGTTCTTC; size: -; V: TRBV27; D: TRBD1; J: TRBJ2-1
CDR3: CAIHGTLYGYTF; DNA: TGTGCCATCCACGGGACTCTCTATGGCTACACCTTC; size: -; V: TRBV19; D: -; J: TRBJ1-2
CDR3: CASSLKQGYGYTF; DNA: TGTGCCAGCAGTTTAAAACAGGGTTATGGCTACACCTTC; size: -; V: TRBV27; D: -; J: TRBJ1-2
CDR3: CASSLSVTGELFF; DNA: TGTGCCAGCAGTTTATCAGTCACCGGGGAGCTGTTTTTT; size: -; V: TRBV6-2/TRBV6-3; D: -; J: TRBJ2-2
CDR3: CASSGSGSVETQYF; DNA: TGTGCCAGCAGTGGTAGCGGGAGTGTGGAGACCCAGTACTTC; size: -; V: TRBV2; D: TRBD2; J: TRBJ2-5
CDR3: CASSIGGGDTEAFF; DNA: TGTGCCAGCAGTATAGGGGGGGGTGACACTGAAGCTTTCTTT; size: -; V: TRBV2; D: -; J: TRBJ1-1
CDR3: CASSILRAGLAEAFF; DNA: TGTGCCAGTAGTATCCTAAGGGCAGGGCTGGCTGAAGCTTTCTTT; size: -; V: TRBV19; D: -; J: TRBJ1-1
CDR3: CASSYRESGEAFF; DNA: TGTGCCAGTAGTTATAGGGAGAGTGGTGAAGCTTTCTTT; size: -; V: TRBV19; D: -; J: TRBJ1-1
CDR3: CSASIQISNQPQHF; DNA: TGCAGTGCTAGTATCCAGATTAGCAATCAGCCCCAGCATTTT; size: few; V: TRBV20-1; D: -; J: TRBJ1-5
CDR3: CASSVGTGAFQRSYNEQFF; DNA: TGTGCCAGCAGCGTAGGGACAGGGGCTTTTCAGCGCTCCTACAATGAGCAGTTCTTC; size: -; V: TRBV9; D: TRBD1; J: TRBJ2-1
CDR3: CASSVGGASLTVNEKLFF; DNA: TGTGCCAGCAGCGTAGGGGGAGCTAGTCTCACAGTAAATGAAAAACTGTTTTTT; size: -; V: TRBV9; D: -; J: TRBJ1-4
CDR3: CASSQDSSGRIYEQYF; DNA: TGTGCCAGCAGCCAGGATTCCAGCGGGAGGATTTACGAGCAGTACTTC; size: -; V: TRBV3-1/TRBV3-2; D: TRBD2; J: TRBJ2-7
CDR3: CASHSASGNTIYF; DNA: TGTGCCAGCCACAGTGCGTCCGGAAACACCATATATTTT; size: few; V: TRBV25-1; D: -; J: TRBJ1-3
CDR3: CASSQELALTYNEQFF; DNA: TGTGCCAGCAGCCAAGAACTAGCGTTGACCTACAATGAGCAGTTCTTC; size: -; V: TRBV3-1/TRBV3-2; D: TRBD2; J: TRBJ2-1
CDR3: CATSRDSSGGNTIYF; DNA: TGTGCCACCAGCAGAGATTCCTCGGGGGGAAACACCATATATTTT; size: -; V: TRBV15; D: -; J: TRBJ1-3
CDR3: CASSLQQTRDTQYF; DNA: TGTGCCAGCAGCTTACAGCAGACGAGGGATACGCAGTATTTT; size: -; V: TRBV7-8; D: -; J: TRBJ2-3
CDR3: CASGGRAYGEQFF; DNA: TGTGCCAGCGGAGGGAGGGCCTACGGTGAGCAGTTCTTC; size: once; V: TRBV7-2; D: TRBD2; J: TRBJ2-1
CDR3: CATSRGTSGSPTYEQYF; DNA: TGTGCCACCAGCAGAGGGACTAGCGGGAGTCCCACCTACGAGCAGTACTTC; size: -; V: TRBV15; D: TRBD2; J: TRBJ2-7
CDR3: CASSSLRTGGEQYF; DNA: TGTGCCAGCAGTTCATTAAGGACAGGCGGGGAGCAGTACTTC; size: -; V: TRBV6-6; D: TRBD1; J: TRBJ2-7
CDR3: CASSPQRGSTDTQYF; DNA: TGTGCCAGCAGCCCACAGCGGGGCAGCACAGATACGCAGTATTTT; size: once; V: TRBV4-2; D: TRBD2; J: TRBJ2-3
CDR3: CASSPGSKNIQYF; DNA: TGTGCCAGCAGCCCAGGGTCCAAAAACATTCAGTACTTC; size: -; V: TRBV3-1/TRBV3-2; D: -; J: TRBJ2-4
CDR3: CASSRTGVNTEAFF; DNA: TGTGCCAGCAGTCGGACAGGGGTTAACACTGAAGCTTTCTTT; size: once; V: TRBV2; D: TRBD1; J: TRBJ1-1
CDR3: CASSPSTGGFEGEAFF; DNA: TGTGCCAGCTCACCATCGACAGGTGGCTTTGAGGGTGAAGCTTTCTTT; size: once; V: TRBV18; D: -; J: TRBJ1-1
CDR3: CASSRTRGAADYGYTF; DNA: TGTGCCAGCAGCCGTACCCGGGGGGCAGCGGACTATGGCTACACCTTC; size: -; V: TRBV4-2; D: -; J: TRBJ1-2
CDR3: CASSYDRGNTEAFF; DNA: TGTGCCAGCAGTTACGATCGGGGGAACACTGAAGCTTTCTTT; size: -; V: TRBV6-6; D: -; J: TRBJ1-1
CDR3: CASSKPFPTGDYHGYTF; DNA: TGTGCCAGCAGCAAGCCATTTCCTACAGGGGATTATCATGGCTACACCTTC; size: -; V: TRBV7-2; D: TRBD1; J: TRBJ1-2
CDR3: CASSLASDTQYF; DNA: TGCGCCAGCAGCTTGGCCAGTGATACGCAGTATTTT; size: -; V: TRBV5-1; D: -; J: TRBJ2-3
CDR3: CASSIPAGETHGYTF; DNA: TGTGCCAGCAGCATTCCGGCGGGGGAAACACATGGCTACACCTTC; size: -; V: TRBV5-6; D: -; J: TRBJ1-2
CDR3: CASSPGQGASGELFF; DNA: TGTGCCAGCAGCCCGGGACAGGGGGCGTCCGGGGAGCTGTTTTTT; size: -; V: TRBV4-2; D: TRBD1; J: TRBJ2-2
CDR3: CATSRAQREGTDTQYF; DNA: TGTGCCACCAGCAGAGCCCAGCGGGAGGGCACAGATACGCAGTATTTT; size: -; V: TRBV15; D: TRBD2; J: TRBJ2-3
CDR3: CASSFTGAEQYF; DNA: TGTGCCAGCAGCTTTACAGGGGCCGAGCAGTACTTC; size: -; V: TRBV5-4; D: TRBD1; J: TRBJ2-7
CDR3: CSVDKYGYGYTF; DNA: TGCAGCGTTGATAAGTACGGCTATGGCTACACCTTC; size: -; V: TRBV29-1; D: -; J: TRBJ1-2
CDR3: CASSLGPGGYGYTF; DNA: TGTGCCAGCAGCTTAGGTCCCGGGGGCTATGGCTACACCTTC; size: -; V: TRBV11-3; D: -; J: TRBJ1-2
CDR3: CASSSGPPGVEQFF; DNA: TGTGCCAGCAGTTCGGGCCCCCCGGGAGTGGAGCAGTTCTTC; size: -; V: TRBV27; D: -; J: TRBJ2-1
CDR3: CASSPWTSGSFETQYF; DNA: TGTGCCAGCAGCCCCTGGACTAGCGGGAGTTTCGAGACCCAGTACTTC; size: few; V: TRBV7-8; D: TRBD2; J: TRBJ2-5
CDR3: CASSQDSTGRTGELFF; DNA: TGCGCCAGCAGCCAAGATAGCACAGGGCGAACCGGGGAGCTGTTTTTT; size: -; V: TRBV4-3; D: -; J: TRBJ2-2
CDR3: CASSSLSGRSYEQYF; DNA: TGTGCCAGCAGCTCCCTAAGCGGGAGATCCTACGAGCAGTACTTC; size: -; V: TRBV11-2; D: TRBD2; J: TRBJ2-7
CDR3: CASRTGAGDEQFF; DNA: TGTGCCAGCAGAACGGGAGCGGGTGATGAGCAGTTCTTC; size: once; V: TRBV7-2; D: -; J: TRBJ2-1